The 14 T cell receptor beta chains presented below share a single source sample, sequenced in a study of T cells after yellow fever vaccination. TCRdb independently ran MiXCR on the 5' RACE reads; one entry per CDR3 protein. Among 610,000 or so distinct CDR3 sequences listed, 9% to 15% were seen once. Sequencing was performed on PBMCs, taken on the day of the yellow fever booster vaccination. These receptor sequences come from a man aged 25-45 years who received the YFV17D yellow fever vaccine.

This sequence joins TRBV12-3 or TRBV12-4 and TRBJ1-5, with TRBD1 matching 9 bases. The ends lost 3 bases at V and 6 bases at J; junction bases unmatched: 3. This CDR3 region has 14 residues. The DNA for the CDR3 is TGTGCCAGCAGTTTCACAGGGGGCGTTCAGCCCCAGCATTTT. Amino acids: CASSFTGGVQPQHF.

The chain carries TRBV21-1 and TRBJ2-3. TRBV21-1 is designated a pseudogene. The CDR3 length is 16 residues. The CDR3: CASSKSARPNTDTQYF. CDR3 DNA sequence: TGTGCCAGCAGCAAATCGGCTCGACCAAATACAGATACGCAGTATTTT.

This clonotype occurred a few times. The V gene is TRBV20-1, the J gene TRBJ1-2; the D is unclear. The CDR3 has 12 amino acids. Deletions cut 5 bases from V and 2 bases from J, with 9 bases between. CDR1 and CDR2 (germline): DFQATT, SNEGSKA (reference sequence). CDR3 DNA: TGCAGTGCTCCGCAAGGGAACTATGGCTACACCTTC. It specifies CSAPQGNYGYTF.

The sample holds a few counts of this clonotype. The J gene is TRBJ2-1, the V gene TRBV7-2, with D unresolved. Per the germline V gene, CDR1 is SGHTA and CDR2 is FQGNSA. The CDR3 consists of 15 residues. V lost 8 bases to trimming and J lost 0 bases, with 14 bases between them. In DNA, the CDR3 is TGTGCCAGCGCTCCGACGTTCAGCTCCTACAATGAGCAGTTCTTC. It translates to CASAPTFSSYNEQFF.

Only a few counts were recorded for this clonotype. The chain carries TRBV18 and TRBJ2-7; 7 bases match TRBD1. Germline V CDR1 and CDR2: KGHSH, LQKENI. The CDR3 is 14 amino acids. Germline trimming cut 6 bases from V and 2 bases from J; bases unmatched to any gene: 7. The CDR3 spells CASSIRDRTYEQYF. CDR3 DNA: TGTGCCAGCTCTATCCGGGACAGAACCTACGAGCAGTACTTC.

This clonotype was seen just once. The J gene is TRBJ1-1, the V gene TRBV30; D possibly corresponds to TRBD1 (5 bases). CDR3 length equals 18 residues. Germline CDR1 GTSNPN, CDR2 SVGIG (reference sequence). V lost 2 bases, J lost 1 base, and 23 bases lay in between. This CDR3 reads CAWSTASVYGRENTEAFF. The CDR3 DNA is TGTGCCTGGAGTACCGCGTCAGTTTATGGCAGGGAGAACACTGAAGCTTTCTTT.

The genes are TRBV7-9 and TRBJ2-1; TRBD1 agrees at 7 bases. This CDR3 region has 16 residues. The germline CDR1 and CDR2 sequences are SEHNR and FQNEAQ (reference sequence). V trimming: 5 bases; J trimming: 4 bases; junction bases outside the gene matches: 11. CDR3 region: CASSLENRDSYNEQFF. CDR3 DNA: TGTGCCAGCAGCCTAGAAAACCGGGACAGTTACAATGAGCAGTTCTTC. The complete variable domain, with remaining parts taken from reference TRBV7-9 and TRBJ2-1, reads DTGVSQNPRHKITKRGQNVTFRCDPISEHNRLYWYRQTLGQGPEFLTYFQNEAQLEKSRLLSDRFSAERPKGSFSTLEIQRTEQGDSAMYLCASSLENRDSYNEQFFGPGTRLTVL.

In this sample, this clonotype turned up many times. The rearrangement links TRBV20-1 to TRBJ2-3; D unresolved. Deletions cut 3 bases from V and 5 bases from J, with 18 bases between. CDR1 is DFQATT and CDR2 is SNEGSKA in the germline V gene (reference sequence). CDR3 size: 15 residues. Here the CDR3 DNA reads TGCAGTGCTAGCCCCGTGGCTGCCAATTTAGATACGCAGTATTTT. Translation gives CSASPVAANLDTQYF.

The V gene is TRBV9, the J gene TRBJ1-5, with a tentative D call TRBD1 (5 bases). From germline, CDR1 is SGDLS and CDR2 YYNGEE. V lost 4 bases and J 5 bases, leaving 13 bases between the germline ends. The CDR3 consists of 14 residues. CDR3 sequence: CASSSSGEDQPQHF. The DNA of the CDR3 is TGTGCCAGCAGCTCATCGGGGGAGGATCAGCCCCAGCATTTT. Combining the CDR3 with reference TRBV9 and TRBJ1-5 gives the whole variable domain DSGVTQTPKHLITATGQRVTLRCSPRSGDLSVYWYQQSLDQGLQFLIQYYNGEERAKGNILERFSAQQFPDLHSELNLSSLELGDSALYFCASSSSGEDQPQHFGDGTRLSIL.

This sequence joins TRBV5-1 and TRBJ1-5, with D possibly matching TRBD1 (6 bases). The V gene's germline CDR1 is SGHRS and CDR2 YFSETQ. V gave up 0 bases and J gave up 5 bases, with 9 bases separating them. This CDR3 region has 14 residues. CDR3 bases: TGCGCCAGCAGCTTGGAGACAGGCTATCAGCCCCAGCATTTT. Translation gives CASSLETGYQPQHF.

This clonotype was seen many times. The rearrangement uses TRBV20-1 and TRBJ2-7; D not resolved. Germline V CDR1 and CDR2: DFQATT, SNEGSKA (reference sequence). Trimming removed 5 bases at V and 2 bases at J, with 16 bases between. The CDR3 consists of 14 residues. The CDR3 nucleotides are TGCAGTGCTCGTCTGTTGGGTTCCACCTACGAGCAGTACTTC. It encodes CSARLLGSTYEQYF.

The rearrangement links TRBV4-2 to TRBJ2-3; D possibly corresponds to TRBD2 (5 bases). The CDR3 extends over 16 amino acids. In germline, CDR1 is LGHNA, CDR2 YNFKEQ. Trimming left V 1 base short and J 6 bases short, with 17 bases between. The CDR3 protein is CASSQGLAQKGDTQYF. The CDR3 nucleotides are TGTGCCAGCAGCCAAGGGCTAGCCCAAAAAGGGGATACGCAGTATTTT.

This chain links TRBV5-1 with TRBJ2-5; D is unclear. V was pared by 7 bases and J by 2 bases, with 12 bases between. The germline CDR1 and CDR2 sequences are SGHRS and YFSETQ. The CDR3 loop spans 13 amino acids. CDR3 loop: CASQEARQETQYF. The CDR3 bases are TGCGCCAGCCAGGAAGCGAGGCAAGAGACCCAGTACTTC.

There are a few counts of this clonotype. The chain combines TRBV7-9 with TRBJ1-1, with TRBD1 identical over 7 bases. The CDR3 covers 14 residues. CDR1 is SEHNR, CDR2 FQNEAQ, per germline (reference sequence). Unmatched junction bases numbered 8, after V lost 7 bases and J lost 3 bases. The CDR3 sequence is CASNIMGQHTEAFF. The CDR3 DNA is TGTGCCAGCAACATAATGGGACAGCACACTGAAGCTTTCTTT.